The TCR beta chain described here comes from a study of blood T cell repertoires in COVID-19. In the study overall: Material from acute and convalescent COVID-19 was sourced from the United States, Italy and Spain.

Study processing details: Amplifying reference gene primers gave estimates of nucleated cell counts. The repertoire was sequenced with immunoSEQ multiplex PCR; TCRdb's copy has only in-frame clones and lacks some. The DNA gave D and trimming, while V, J and clone size come from that table. The table lists about 280,000 clones, about nine tenths of them singletons. It was during active infection that Seattle patients were enrolled and then longitudinally followed. V was cut by 3 bases and J by 0 bases, with 6 bases left in between. This CDR3 contains 14 residues. Germline loops: CDR1 KGHSH, CDR2 LQKENI.

Sequencing was done on a sample of peripheral blood. The rearrangement links TRBV18 to TRBJ1-5, with D hard to call. This clonotype originated in a woman in her 30s with COVID-19, enrolled during active disease. CDR3 in DNA: TGTGCCAGCTCACCCAGAATTAGCAATCAGCCCCAGCATTTT. Amino acids: CASSPRISNQPQHF.